This TCR beta chain was documented in a study of blood T cell repertoires in COVID-19. Turning to the study itself: From the United States, Italy and Spain came samples of acute and convalescent COVID-19. PBMCs, B-cell-depleted T cells, or T cells were the source of the cDNA or gDNA that made up the material.

How the authors handled the data: Amplifying reference gene primers gave estimates of nucleated cell counts. Using immunoSEQ multiplex PCR, the repertoire was profiled, and TCRdb retains in-frame clones only, with some absent. V and J calls and clone size follow that table, whereas D and trimming were derived from the DNA. The sample yields about 250,000 clones, roughly 80% seen once. This sequence was found in a middle-aged man with active or convalescent COVID-19. Sequencing was carried out using peripheral blood.

CDR3 nucleotide sequence: TGTGCCAGCAGTGTCGTAGGACAGGGGGGATATAATTCACCCCTCCACTTT. Translating gives CASSVVGQGGYNSPLHF. This chain uses TRBV6-1 with TRBJ1-6; 10 bases fit TRBD1. With 4 bases clipped from V and 4 bases from J, the junction kept 7 bases outside the gene matches. Germline V gene lookup returns CDR1 MNHNS and CDR2 SASEGT. This CDR3 is 17 amino acids long.